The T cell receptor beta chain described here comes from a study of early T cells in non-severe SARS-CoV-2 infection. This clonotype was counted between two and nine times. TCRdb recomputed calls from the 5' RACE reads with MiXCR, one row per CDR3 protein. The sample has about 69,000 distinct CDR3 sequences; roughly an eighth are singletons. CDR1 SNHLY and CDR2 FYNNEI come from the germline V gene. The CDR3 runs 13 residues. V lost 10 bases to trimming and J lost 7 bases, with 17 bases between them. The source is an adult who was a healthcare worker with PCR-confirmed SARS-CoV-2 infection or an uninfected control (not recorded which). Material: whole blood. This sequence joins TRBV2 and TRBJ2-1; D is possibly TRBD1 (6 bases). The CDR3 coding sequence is TGTGCCACGCCCGCGGGCCAGGGGAATGAGCAGTTCTTC. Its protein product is CATPAGQGNEQFF.